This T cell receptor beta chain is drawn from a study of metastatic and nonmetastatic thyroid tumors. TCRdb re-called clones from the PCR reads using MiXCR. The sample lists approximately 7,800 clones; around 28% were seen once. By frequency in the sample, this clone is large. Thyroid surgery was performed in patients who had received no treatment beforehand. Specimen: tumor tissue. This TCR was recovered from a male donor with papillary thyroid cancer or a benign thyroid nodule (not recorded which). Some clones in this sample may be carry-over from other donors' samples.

CDR3 in amino acids: CASREIGEAFF. The DNA for the CDR3 is TGTGCCAGCAGGGAGATCGGTGAAGCTTTCTTT. The V and J genes are TRBV7-8 and TRBJ1-1; no definite D call. CDR1 is SGHVS, CDR2 FQNEAQ, per germline. This CDR3 comprises 11 residues. V was shortened by 6 bases and J by 7 bases, with 9 bases between the two germline ends.